The clone carrying this T cell receptor beta chain came up once. The CDR3 consists of 17 residues. Germline CDR1 reads MNHEY; CDR2 reads SVGEGT. Trimming cost V 6 bases and J 5 bases; bases outside gene matches: 12. These data belong to a study of blood T cell repertoires in COVID-19. The method was immunoSEQ multiplex PCR; TCRdb's version includes in-frame clones alone and lacks a portion of them. The sample holds around 120,000 clones; nearly 90% are singletons and the top ten take 3.8%. The chain links TRBV6-2 or TRBV6-3 to TRBJ2-1; 11 nucleotides align to TRBD2. The sequence derives from a woman aged 55 to 70 with COVID-19, enrolled during active disease. Sequences were obtained from peripheral blood. The CDR3: CASSPLTLAGGHNEQFF. In DNA, the CDR3 is TGTGCCAGCAGCCCATTAACCCTAGCGGGGGGCCACAATGAGCAGTTCTTC.